This TCR beta chain was retrieved from a study of cytomegalovirus exposure and HLA in healthy donors. Study-wide points: Reported performance of the classifier showed diagnosis of cytomegalovirus status with high specificity and sensitivity. Across donors, sequencing depth was assumed by presence/absence analyses to be roughly uniform.

Trimming shortened V by 2 bases and J by 4 bases, and 15 bases separated the two germline ends. Germline V lookup: CDR1 KGHSH, CDR2 LQKENI. The CDR3 extends over 15 amino acids. Use of 60 Vbeta and 13 Jbeta primers characterized the PCR. Methods used by the authors: Roughly 11 million shared chains were among the 60 million to 80 million unique TCR beta chains that a later analysis counted. Sequencing used immunoSEQ multiplex PCR; TCRdb keeps in-frame clones, though not all of them. V and J calls and clone size follow that table, whereas D and trimming were derived from the DNA. This table holds 60,000 to 95,000 clones, approximately 80% found once. As for this clone: Antigen unknown.

The rearrangement links TRBV18 to TRBJ2-7; D is perhaps TRBD1 (6 bases). Specimen: PBMCs. The TCR sequence derives from a man in his 70s in good health and CMV-seropositive. The CDR3 loop is CASSPSGQLKYEQYF. CDR3 sequence (DNA): TGTGCCAGCTCACCATCTGGACAGCTAAAATACGAGCAGTACTTC.